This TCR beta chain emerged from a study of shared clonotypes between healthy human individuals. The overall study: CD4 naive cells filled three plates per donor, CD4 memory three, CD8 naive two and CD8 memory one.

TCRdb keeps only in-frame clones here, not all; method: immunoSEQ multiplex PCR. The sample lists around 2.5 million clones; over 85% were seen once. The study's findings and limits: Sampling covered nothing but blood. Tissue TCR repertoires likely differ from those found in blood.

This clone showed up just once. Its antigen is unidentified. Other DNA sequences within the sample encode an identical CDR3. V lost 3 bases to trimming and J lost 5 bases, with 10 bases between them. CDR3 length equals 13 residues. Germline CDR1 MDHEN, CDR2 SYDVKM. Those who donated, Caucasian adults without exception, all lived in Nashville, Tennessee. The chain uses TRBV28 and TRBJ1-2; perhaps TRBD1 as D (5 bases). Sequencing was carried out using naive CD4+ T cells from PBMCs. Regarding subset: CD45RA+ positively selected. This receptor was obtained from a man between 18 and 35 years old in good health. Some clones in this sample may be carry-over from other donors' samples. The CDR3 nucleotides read TGTGCCAGCAGTTTTCGGGCAGGGTATGGCTACACCTTC. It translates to CASSFRAGYGYTF.